This record concerns one T cell receptor (beta chain) sequence. These data originate in a study of shared clonotypes between healthy human individuals. The assay was immunoSEQ multiplex PCR, and TCRdb's table has in-frame clones only and misses some. Of roughly 720,000 clones in the sample, roughly 88% were seen once. The V gene lost 4 bases and the J gene lost 0 bases, with 11 bases spanning the gap. Per the germline V gene, CDR1 is SGHDT and CDR2 is YYEEEE. The CDR3 totals 15 residues. This receptor was identified in a man aged 18 to 30 in good health. Some clones in this sample may be carry-over from other donors' samples. The sequenced sample was memory CD8+ T cells from PBMCs. Regarding subset: CD45RO+ cells pooled with CCR7-negative TemRA cells. The V gene is TRBV5-6, the J gene TRBJ2-1, with unresolved D. CDR3 sequence (DNA): TGTGCCAGCAGCAAATGGGCCTTCTCCTACAATGAGCAGTTCTTC. The encoded protein is CASSKWAFSYNEQFF.